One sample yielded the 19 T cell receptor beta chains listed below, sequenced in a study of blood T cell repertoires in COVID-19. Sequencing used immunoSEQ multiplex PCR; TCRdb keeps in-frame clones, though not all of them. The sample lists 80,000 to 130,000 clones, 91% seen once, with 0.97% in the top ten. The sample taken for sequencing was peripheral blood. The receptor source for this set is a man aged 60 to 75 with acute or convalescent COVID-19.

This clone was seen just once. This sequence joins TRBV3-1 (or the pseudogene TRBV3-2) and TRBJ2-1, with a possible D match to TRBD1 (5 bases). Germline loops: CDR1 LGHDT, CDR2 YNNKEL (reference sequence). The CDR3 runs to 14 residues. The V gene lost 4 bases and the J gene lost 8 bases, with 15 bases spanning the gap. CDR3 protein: CASSPQGSWDEQFF. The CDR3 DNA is TGTGCCAGCAGCCCCCAGGGATCCTGGGATGAGCAGTTCTTC.

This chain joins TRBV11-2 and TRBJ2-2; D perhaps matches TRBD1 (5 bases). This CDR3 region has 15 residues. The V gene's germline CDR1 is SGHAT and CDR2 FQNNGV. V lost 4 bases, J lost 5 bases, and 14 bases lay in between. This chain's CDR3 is CASSSLTRGTGELFF. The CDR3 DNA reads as TGTGCCAGCAGCTCCCTAACAAGGGGTACCGGGGAGCTGTTTTTT.

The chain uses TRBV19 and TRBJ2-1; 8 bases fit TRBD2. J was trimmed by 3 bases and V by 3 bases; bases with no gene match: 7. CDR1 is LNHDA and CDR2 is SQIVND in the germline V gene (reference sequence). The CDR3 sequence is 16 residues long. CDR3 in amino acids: CASSIYGLAFYNEQFF. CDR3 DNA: TGTGCCAGTAGTATTTATGGACTAGCCTTCTACAATGAGCAGTTCTTC. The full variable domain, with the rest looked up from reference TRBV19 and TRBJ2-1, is DGGITQSPKYLFRKEGQNVTLSCEQNLNHDAMYWYRQDPGQGLRLIYYSQIVNDFQKGDIAEGYSVSREKKESFPLTVTSAQKNPTAFYLCASSIYGLAFYNEQFFGPGTRLTVL.

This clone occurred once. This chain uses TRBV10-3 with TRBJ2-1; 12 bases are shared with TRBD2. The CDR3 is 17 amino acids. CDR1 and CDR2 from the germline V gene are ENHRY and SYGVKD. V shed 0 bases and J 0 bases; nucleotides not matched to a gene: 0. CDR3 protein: CAISESTSGSSYNEQFF. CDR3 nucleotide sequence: TGTGCCATCAGTGAGTCGACTAGCGGGAGCTCCTACAATGAGCAGTTCTTC.

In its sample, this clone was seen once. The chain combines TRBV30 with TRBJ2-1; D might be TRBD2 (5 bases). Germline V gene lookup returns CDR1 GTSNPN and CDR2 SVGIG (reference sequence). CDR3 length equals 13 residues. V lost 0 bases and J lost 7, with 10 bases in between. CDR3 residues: CAWSVGGTNEQFF. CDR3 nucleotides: TGTGCCTGGAGTGTCGGAGGTACAAATGAGCAGTTCTTC.

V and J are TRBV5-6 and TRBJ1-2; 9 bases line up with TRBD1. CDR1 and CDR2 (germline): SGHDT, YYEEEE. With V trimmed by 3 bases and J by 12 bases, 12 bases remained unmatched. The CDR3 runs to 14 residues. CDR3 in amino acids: CASSSSGTGFVHTF. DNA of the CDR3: TGTGCCAGCAGCTCTTCCGGGACAGGGTTTGTGCACACCTTC.

The CDR3: CATSDSGHTNEQFF. The CDR3 region has the DNA TGTGCCACCAGTGATTCGGGACACACTAATGAGCAGTTCTTC. V is TRBV24-1 and J is TRBJ2-1, with D tentatively TRBD1 (6 bases). V was shortened by 2 bases and J by 7 bases, with 11 bases between the two germline ends. This CDR3 comprises 14 residues. Germline V gene sequence: CDR1 KGHDR, CDR2 SFDVKD.

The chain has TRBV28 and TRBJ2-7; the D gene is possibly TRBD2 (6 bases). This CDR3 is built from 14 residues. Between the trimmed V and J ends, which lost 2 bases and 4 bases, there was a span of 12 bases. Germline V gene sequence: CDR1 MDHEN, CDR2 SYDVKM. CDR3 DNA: TGTGCCAGCAGTTTACAGCTAGCGCCATACGAGCAGTACTTC. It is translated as CASSLQLAPYEQYF.

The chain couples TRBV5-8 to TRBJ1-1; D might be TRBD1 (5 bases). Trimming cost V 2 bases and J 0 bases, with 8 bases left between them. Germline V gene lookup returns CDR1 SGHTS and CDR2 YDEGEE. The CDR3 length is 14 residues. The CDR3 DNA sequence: TGTGCCAGCAGCTTTGCCAGGGTGAACACTGAAGCTTTCTTT. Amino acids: CASSFARVNTEAFF.

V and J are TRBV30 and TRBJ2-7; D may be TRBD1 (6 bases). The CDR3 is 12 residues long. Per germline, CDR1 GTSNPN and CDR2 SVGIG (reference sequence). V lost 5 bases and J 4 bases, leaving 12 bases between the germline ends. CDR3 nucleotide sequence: TGTGCCTGGGGGAAGGACAGATACGAGCAGTACTTC. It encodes CAWGKDRYEQYF.

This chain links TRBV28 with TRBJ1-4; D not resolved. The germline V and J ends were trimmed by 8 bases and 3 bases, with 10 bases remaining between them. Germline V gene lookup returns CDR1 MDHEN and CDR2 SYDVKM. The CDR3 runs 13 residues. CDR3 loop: CASGLAANEKLFF. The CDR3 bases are TGTGCCAGCGGCCTGGCGGCTAATGAAAAACTGTTTTTT.

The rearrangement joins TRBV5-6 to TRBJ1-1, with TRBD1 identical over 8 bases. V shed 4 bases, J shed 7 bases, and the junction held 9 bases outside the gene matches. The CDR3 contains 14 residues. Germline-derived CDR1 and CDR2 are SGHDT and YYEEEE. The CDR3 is CASSQTGGSGEAFF. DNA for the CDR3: TGTGCCAGCAGCCAAACAGGGGGTAGCGGTGAAGCTTTCTTT.

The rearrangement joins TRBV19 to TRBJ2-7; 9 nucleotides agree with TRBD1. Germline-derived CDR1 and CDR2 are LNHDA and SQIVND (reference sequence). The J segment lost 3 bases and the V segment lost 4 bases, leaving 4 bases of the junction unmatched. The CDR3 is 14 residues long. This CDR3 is CASSTRDRVYEQYF. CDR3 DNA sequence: TGTGCCAGTAGTACCCGGGACAGGGTCTACGAGCAGTACTTC. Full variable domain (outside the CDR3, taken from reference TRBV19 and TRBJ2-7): DGGITQSPKYLFRKEGQNVTLSCEQNLNHDAMYWYRQDPGQGLRLIYYSQIVNDFQKGDIAEGYSVSREKKESFPLTVTSAQKNPTAFYLCASSTRDRVYEQYFGPGTRLTVT.

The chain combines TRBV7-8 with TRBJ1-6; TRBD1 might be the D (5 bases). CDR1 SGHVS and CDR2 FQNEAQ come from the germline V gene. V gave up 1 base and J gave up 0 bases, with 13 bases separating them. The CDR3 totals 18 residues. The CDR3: CASSLETVPSSYNSPLHF. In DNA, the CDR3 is TGTGCCAGCAGCTTAGAGACAGTCCCGAGCTCCTATAATTCACCCCTCCACTTT.

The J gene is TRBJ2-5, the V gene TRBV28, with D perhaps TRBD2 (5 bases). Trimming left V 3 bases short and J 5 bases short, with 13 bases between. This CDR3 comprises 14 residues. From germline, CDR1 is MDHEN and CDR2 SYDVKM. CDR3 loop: CASSFSRGAETQYF. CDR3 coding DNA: TGTGCCAGCAGTTTTTCTCGGGGAGCGGAGACCCAGTACTTC.

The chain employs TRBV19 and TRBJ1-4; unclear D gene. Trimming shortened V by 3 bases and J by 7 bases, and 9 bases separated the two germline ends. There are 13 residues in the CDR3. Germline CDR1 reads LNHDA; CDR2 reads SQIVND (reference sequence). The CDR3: CASSMATIEKLFF. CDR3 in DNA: TGTGCCAGTAGTATGGCAACCATTGAAAAACTGTTTTTT.

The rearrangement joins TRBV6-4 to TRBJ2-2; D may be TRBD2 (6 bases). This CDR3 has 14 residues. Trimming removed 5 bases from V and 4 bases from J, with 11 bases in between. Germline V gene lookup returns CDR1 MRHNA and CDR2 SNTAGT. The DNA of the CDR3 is TGTGCCAGCAGTCCGGGGGTCGGCACCGGGGAGCTGTTTTTT. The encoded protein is CASSPGVGTGELFF.

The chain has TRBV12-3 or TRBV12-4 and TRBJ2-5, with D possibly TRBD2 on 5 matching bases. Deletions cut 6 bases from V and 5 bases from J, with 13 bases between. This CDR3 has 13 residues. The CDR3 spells CASSRRPGETQYF. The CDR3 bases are TGTGCCAGCAGCCGGAGGCCTGGGGAGACCCAGTACTTC.

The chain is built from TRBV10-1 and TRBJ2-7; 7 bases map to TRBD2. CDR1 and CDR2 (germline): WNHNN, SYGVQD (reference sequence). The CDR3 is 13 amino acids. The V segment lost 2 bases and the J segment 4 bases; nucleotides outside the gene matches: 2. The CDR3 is CASSEASGYEQYF. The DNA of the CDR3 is TGCGCCAGCAGTGAGGCTAGCGGATACGAGCAGTACTTC.